Listed below are T cell receptor beta chains from one sample, sequenced in a study of blood T cells in healthy people across ages. MiXCR, run by TCRdb on the 5' RACE reads, gives a single entry per CDR3 protein. The sample carries about 1.4 million distinct CDR3 sequences, around 55% recorded once. The sample consisted of blood. These receptors all stem from a man younger than 35 in good health. Each CDR3 is given with its conserved first and last residue. The D gene is left open where the match is weak. Size is omitted from some rows. Given values are once, few, many or a class for expanded clones.

size	D	V	J	DNA	CDR3
NA	TRBD1	TRBV5-1	TRBJ2-4	TGCGCCAGCAGCTCGGGGGCCGGGACAGGGTACATTCAGTACTTC	CASSSGAGTGYIQYF
NA	NA	TRBV29-1	TRBJ2-7	TGCAGCGGGAGCAGGGGAGGCTACGAGCAGTACTTC	CSGSRGGYEQYF
NA	NA	TRBV27	TRBJ1-2	TGTGCCAGCACCCCACGGTTCCGGGGCTGGAACTATGGCTACACCTTC	CASTPRFRGWNYGYTF
NA	TRBD1	TRBV6-2/TRBV6-3	TRBJ1-5	TGTGCCAGCAGGGGACAGACCAATAGCAATCAGCCCCAGCATTTT	CASRGQTNSNQPQHF
few	TRBD1	TRBV4-3	TRBJ2-7	TGCGCCAGCAGCCGAGGGGGCGCGGCTACCTACGAGCAGTACTTC	CASSRGGAATYEQYF
few	NA	TRBV29-1	TRBJ2-7	TGCAGCGTCCGGGCTTCCTACGAGCAGTACTTC	CSVRASYEQYF
few	TRBD1	TRBV29-1	TRBJ1-5	TGCAGCGTTGCCATGTCAGGGGGCGAGCCCCAGCATTTT	CSVAMSGGEPQHF
NA	TRBD1	TRBV11-2	TRBJ2-7	TGTGCCAGCAGCGAGATAACAGGGGGCAATGAGCAGTACTTC	CASSEITGGNEQYF
NA	TRBD1	TRBV10-2	TRBJ2-7	TGCGCCAGCAGTGATTACAGCGTCCCCGGGACAGGGGTCTCCTACGAGCAGTACTTC	CASSDYSVPGTGVSYEQYF
NA	TRBD2	TRBV6-1	TRBJ2-7	TGTGCCAGCGGTCGGAGGGTAGCGGGAGGACTCTCCTACGAGCAGTACTTC	CASGRRVAGGLSYEQYF
NA	NA	TRBV4-1	TRBJ2-7	TGCGCCAGCAGCCAGATAACGACCTCCTACGAGCAGTACTTC	CASSQITTSYEQYF
once	NA	TRBV5-5	TRBJ1-1	TGTGCCAGCAGTCGACCGGAGCTGAACACTGAAGCTTTCTTT	CASSRPELNTEAFF
NA	NA	TRBV28	TRBJ2-6	TGTGCCAGCAGTTTATACGTGGTCAGAGAACTTGGCTCTGGGGCCAACGTCCTGACTTTC	CASSLYVVRELGSGANVLTF
NA	NA	TRBV14	TRBJ2-1	TGTGCCAGCAGCCAAGTTGGCAGGGAGTTCTTC	CASSQVGREFF
few	NA	TRBV29-1	TRBJ1-2	TGCAGCGTTGAACTGGCATCCAGGCGAAATGGCTACACCTTC	CSVELASRRNGYTF
NA	NA	TRBV28	TRBJ1-1	TGTGCCAGCAGTTTGATTGCAGGGATAAGCACTGAAGCTTTCTTT	CASSLIAGISTEAFF
few	NA	TRBV4-1	TRBJ2-7	TGCGCCAGCACCACCAAACAGGGAGCATCCTACGAGCAGTACTTC	CASTTKQGASYEQYF
NA	NA	TRBV3-1	TRBJ2-7	TGTGCCAGCAGCCAAGATGAGGGACTCGGGTCTTACGAGCAGTACTTC	CASSQDEGLGSYEQYF
NA	TRBD1	TRBV27	TRBJ1-5	TGTGCCAGCAGGCTCGGGACAGGGCATCAGCCCCAGCATTTT	CASRLGTGHQPQHF
once	TRBD1	TRBV30	TRBJ2-5	TGTGCCTGGAGTGAGGGGGCCTGGGAGACCCAGTACTTC	CAWSEGAWETQYF
NA	NA	TRBV20-1	TRBJ1-5	TGCAGTGCTAGACGCGGACGGATTGAAAATCAGCCCCAGCATTTT	CSARRGRIENQPQHF
NA	TRBD2	TRBV20-1	TRBJ2-1	TGCAGTGCTAGAGTGCCCGGACTAGCGGACAATGAGCAGTTCTTC	CSARVPGLADNEQFF
NA	NA	TRBV6-1	TRBJ1-1	TGTGCCAGCAGTACTTCCGGGGACACTGAAGCTTTCTTT	CASSTSGDTEAFF
NA	TRBD2	TRBV6-6	TRBJ2-1	TGTGCCAGCCGGGAAGATAGCGGGGGCCACAATGAGCAGTTCTTC	CASREDSGGHNEQFF
NA	NA	TRBV6-1	TRBJ2-2	TGTGCCAGCAGTGAAATGGCCACAAACACCGGGGAGCTGTTTTTT	CASSEMATNTGELFF
NA	TRBD2	TRBV20-1	TRBJ2-4	TGCAGTGCCACCGGGACTAGCGGGAGGGTCCAAAACATTCAGTACTTC	CSATGTSGRVQNIQYF
NA	TRBD1	TRBV6-6	TRBJ2-2	TGTGCCAGTGTACCTGGGACAGGAGACACCGGGGAGCTGTTTTTT	CASVPGTGDTGELFF
NA	NA	TRBV20-1	TRBJ2-2	TGCAGTGCTAGAGACCCGTCGGGAACCGGGGAGCTGTTTTTT	CSARDPSGTGELFF
NA	NA	TRBV4-3	TRBJ2-5	TGCGCCAGCAGCCAAGTTCTCGGGGCTTCAGAGACCCAGTACTTC	CASSQVLGASETQYF
NA	NA	TRBV10-3	TRBJ2-7	TGTGCCATCAGTGGGATCAGCGGGCCCGACTACGAGCAGTACTTC	CAISGISGPDYEQYF
NA	NA	TRBV28	TRBJ1-6	TGTGCCAGCAGTTTAAACCGGAACCGGGCCCTCCACTTT	CASSLNRNRALHF
NA	NA	TRBV9	TRBJ2-5	TGTGCCAGCAGCCCCCGCTCGACAGCCCAAGAGACCCAGTACTTC	CASSPRSTAQETQYF
NA	NA	TRBV7-2	TRBJ1-2	TGTGCCAGCAGCTTAGTGGTAGGGGAAGGTAACTATGGCTACACCTTC	CASSLVVGEGNYGYTF
NA	NA	TRBV6-1	TRBJ2-5	TGTGCCAGCAGTGCCCAACAGGGTTTTAGGGACAATGAGCAGTACTTC	CASSAQQGFRDNEQYF
few	NA	TRBV5-1	TRBJ2-6	TGCGCCAGCAGCTCGGCCCACGGATCATTCTCTGGGGCCAACGTCCTGACTTTC	CASSSAHGSFSGANVLTF
NA	NA	TRBV3-1	TRBJ2-4	TGTGCCAGCAGCCAGACGACCCGGGACTTAAAAAACATTCAGTACTTC	CASSQTTRDLKNIQYF
once	NA	TRBV4-3	TRBJ2-2	TGCGCCAGCAGCCAAACCAACAGGGACTTCCTAAACACCGGGGAGCTGTTTTTT	CASSQTNRDFLNTGELFF
few	NA	TRBV3-1	TRBJ2-1	TGTGCCAGCAGCCCAACAGGGTTTGATGAGCAGTTCTTC	CASSPTGFDEQFF
NA	NA	TRBV20-1	TRBJ2-3	TGCAGTGCTAGGGACGGGCAGGGGTTTGCAGATACGCAGTATTTT	CSARDGQGFADTQYF